This is a list of T cell receptor beta chains from one sample in a study of T cell responses to AZD1222 COVID-19 vaccine. Generated by immunoSEQ multiplex PCR, the TCRdb table keeps only in-frame clones and is missing some. The table shows 150,000 to 200,000 clones, with 80% to 95% occurring only once. The sample here was peripheral blood, taken 28 days after the second dose of the MenACWY control vaccine. These receptors originate from an adult who received the MenACWY meningococcal vaccine as a control. CDR3s leave out the opening cysteine and the closing phenylalanine or tryptophan. The order of the fields is CDR3 protein, clone size, V gene, J gene. Expanded clones are given a class, and other clones once, few, many or no size at all.

cdr3_aa: ATSRTPAGGGSYGYT
clone_size: NA
v_call: TRBV15
j_call: TRBJ1-2

cdr3_aa: AISDREYGYT
clone_size: NA
v_call: TRBV2
j_call: TRBJ1-2

cdr3_aa: ASSQPSVRDTTLNTEAF
clone_size: NA
v_call: TRBV4-1
j_call: TRBJ1-1

cdr3_aa: ASSLGRGAKNSPLH
clone_size: NA
v_call: TRBV11-2
j_call: TRBJ1-6

cdr3_aa: ASSLQGADNSPLH
clone_size: once
v_call: TRBV5-1
j_call: TRBJ1-6

cdr3_aa: ATRQGLAFTDTQY
clone_size: once
v_call: TRBV27
j_call: TRBJ2-3

cdr3_aa: ASSLDLPRVGGYT
clone_size: NA
v_call: TRBV5-1
j_call: TRBJ1-2

cdr3_aa: ASSYSGQGETEAF
clone_size: NA
v_call: TRBV6-5
j_call: TRBJ1-1

cdr3_aa: ASSSQTGGYT
clone_size: NA
v_call: TRBV12-3/TRBV12-4
j_call: TRBJ1-2

cdr3_aa: ASSVDKGRNYGYT
clone_size: NA
v_call: TRBV9
j_call: TRBJ1-2

cdr3_aa: ASSIPGTGSHEQY
clone_size: NA
v_call: TRBV11-2
j_call: TRBJ2-7

cdr3_aa: ASSPMGAATAYT
clone_size: NA
v_call: TRBV7-8
j_call: TRBJ1-2

cdr3_aa: ASSPRGGGYT
clone_size: NA
v_call: TRBV28
j_call: TRBJ1-2

cdr3_aa: ASSSLGQGRSGYT
clone_size: NA
v_call: TRBV19
j_call: TRBJ1-2

cdr3_aa: ASSLAATNEKLF
clone_size: NA
v_call: TRBV5-1
j_call: TRBJ1-4

cdr3_aa: ASSLGTSKNTGELF
clone_size: NA
v_call: TRBV7-2
j_call: TRBJ2-2

cdr3_aa: SVRQGGTEAF
clone_size: NA
v_call: TRBV29-1
j_call: TRBJ1-1

cdr3_aa: ASSQNGGRLGTGELF
clone_size: NA
v_call: TRBV4-3
j_call: TRBJ2-2

cdr3_aa: ASVQTAISTDTQY
clone_size: once
v_call: TRBV7-9
j_call: TRBJ2-3

cdr3_aa: ASSLTGGRGETQY
clone_size: NA
v_call: TRBV7-9
j_call: TRBJ2-5

cdr3_aa: ASSPPDRYYNEQF
clone_size: NA
v_call: TRBV5-6
j_call: TRBJ2-1

cdr3_aa: SVEGGVGNGYT
clone_size: NA
v_call: TRBV29-1
j_call: TRBJ1-2

cdr3_aa: ASSYSASGSLEQF
clone_size: NA
v_call: TRBV6-5
j_call: TRBJ2-1

cdr3_aa: ASRAGQNYGYT
clone_size: NA
v_call: TRBV12-3/TRBV12-4
j_call: TRBJ1-2

cdr3_aa: ASSIYSTDTQY
clone_size: NA
v_call: TRBV12-3/TRBV12-4
j_call: TRBJ2-3

cdr3_aa: ASSRIRFPVRETQY
clone_size: NA
v_call: TRBV3-1/TRBV3-2
j_call: TRBJ2-5

cdr3_aa: ASSSKTGSGANVLT
clone_size: NA
v_call: TRBV7-2
j_call: TRBJ2-6

cdr3_aa: ASSDLNGGYT
clone_size: NA
v_call: TRBV6-5
j_call: TRBJ1-2

cdr3_aa: ASSEGAVPRNTEAF
clone_size: NA
v_call: TRBV2
j_call: TRBJ1-1

cdr3_aa: ASSLASGTESSYEQY
clone_size: NA
v_call: TRBV5-1
j_call: TRBJ2-7

cdr3_aa: ASSTWVAGIDTQY
clone_size: NA
v_call: TRBV9
j_call: TRBJ2-3

cdr3_aa: ASSNQQGNTEAF
clone_size: NA
v_call: TRBV11-2
j_call: TRBJ1-1

cdr3_aa: ASSMGGGRRYEKLF
clone_size: NA
v_call: TRBV19
j_call: TRBJ1-4

cdr3_aa: ASSLDATGGAVRGYT
clone_size: NA
v_call: TRBV5-1
j_call: TRBJ1-2

cdr3_aa: ATSDDSSRDSPRRAF
clone_size: NA
v_call: TRBV24-1
j_call: TRBJ1-1

cdr3_aa: ASSLSGTNEAF
clone_size: NA
v_call: TRBV18
j_call: TRBJ1-1

cdr3_aa: ASGLEGEPYNSPLH
clone_size: NA
v_call: TRBV12-5
j_call: TRBJ1-6

cdr3_aa: ASSQGTGRASGNTIY
clone_size: NA
v_call: TRBV4-2
j_call: TRBJ1-3

cdr3_aa: AWSAGRGRHTEAF
clone_size: NA
v_call: TRBV30
j_call: TRBJ1-1

cdr3_aa: ASSFSREQF
clone_size: NA
v_call: TRBV7-2
j_call: TRBJ2-1

cdr3_aa: ATSDTSGGKQETQY
clone_size: once
v_call: TRBV24-1
j_call: TRBJ2-5

cdr3_aa: ASSTPGGLGPSGYT
clone_size: NA
v_call: TRBV19
j_call: TRBJ1-2

cdr3_aa: ASSQDLVRGFSYEQY
clone_size: NA
v_call: TRBV4-2
j_call: TRBJ2-7

cdr3_aa: ATSVSRSDEKLF
clone_size: NA
v_call: TRBV28
j_call: TRBJ1-4